What follows are 24 T cell receptor beta chains derived from one specimen sequenced in a study of CD8+CD57+ T cells in acquired aplastic anemia. Genomic DNA provided the template from which TCR beta VDJ and CDR3 profiles were obtained. TCRdb recomputed calls from the reads with MiXCR, one row per CDR3 protein. The profile covers some 200,000 distinct CDR3 sequences, with around 60% appearing a single time and less than 30% taken by the ten largest. The sample was sorted CD4+, CD8+, or CD8+CD57+ T cells (not recorded which) from PBMCs. These receptors came from a human donor in good health.

The V call is TRBV24-1, the J call TRBJ2-3; no clear D. The V gene's germline CDR1 is KGHDR and CDR2 SFDVKD. The CDR3 covers 15 residues. Trimming took 7 bases from V and 1 from J, leaving 14 bases between them. CDR3 sequence: CATSLSGTRTDTQYF. CDR3 nucleotide sequence: TGTGCCACCAGCCTATCCGGAACCCGCACAGATACGCAGTATTTT.

The chain joins TRBV7-8 to TRBJ2-5; 14 nucleotides agree with TRBD2. Losses at the gene ends were 5 bases for V and 5 bases for J; bases not matched to a gene: 7. Germline V gives CDR1 SGHVS, CDR2 FQNEAQ. This CDR3 has 16 amino acids. CDR3 residues: CASSLGLAGVWETQYF. The CDR3, as DNA: TGTGCCAGCAGCCTGGGACTAGCGGGGGTATGGGAGACCCAGTACTTC. The entire variable domain, with the rest obtained from reference TRBV7-8 and TRBJ2-5, is as follows: GAGVSQSPRYKVAKRGQDVALRCDPISGHVSLFWYQQALGQGPEFLTYFQNEAQLDKSGLPSDRFFAERPEGSVSTLKIQRTQQEDSAVYLCASSLGLAGVWETQYFGPGTRLLVL.

The chain recombines TRBV25-1 with TRBJ2-3, with D possibly TRBD2 on 5 matching bases. V gave up 5 bases and J gave up 9 bases, with 15 bases separating them. From germline, CDR1 is MGHDK and CDR2 SYGVNS. The CDR3 sequence is 13 residues long. In DNA form, the CDR3 reads TGTGCCAGCAGTTCACGACGGGGTGACACGCAGTATTTT. Translated: CASSSRRGDTQYF.

The genes are TRBV24-1 and TRBJ2-1, with 7 bases matching TRBD2. CDR1 KGHDR and CDR2 SFDVKD come from the germline V gene. V shed 3 bases, J shed 8 bases, and the junction held 6 bases outside the gene matches. This CDR3 is 14 amino acids long. The CDR3 DNA sequence: TGTGCCACCAGTGATCCCCGGGGGAGGGATGAGCAGTTCTTC. It is translated as CATSDPRGRDEQFF.

This clonotype was recorded at least ten times. This chain links TRBV4-1 with TRBJ2-7, with 7 positions matching TRBD1. V lost 0 bases to trimming and J lost 9 bases; unmatched junction nucleotides: 14. CDR3 length: 16 residues. The V gene's germline CDR1 is MGHRA and CDR2 YSYEKL. As DNA, the CDR3 is TGCGCCAGCAGCCAAGAAGGGGGCGGCATGGGTTTCGGGCAGTACTTC. It encodes CASSQEGGGMGFGQYF.

This clonotype turned up a few times. The genes are TRBV2 and TRBJ2-7; D may be TRBD2 (6 bases). The CDR3 contains 12 residues. Germline CDR1 SNHLY, CDR2 FYNNEI. V was clipped by 8 bases and J by 5 bases, with 13 bases between them. For the CDR3, the DNA is TGTGCCAGCCGTGGGGGGTACGACGAGCAGTACTTC. Translating gives CASRGGYDEQYF.

The rearrangement joins TRBV10-1 to TRBJ2-7; 9 bases match TRBD2. V was clipped by 2 bases and J by 3 bases; unmatched bases: 8. Germline values: CDR1 WNHNN, CDR2 SYGVQD (reference sequence). The CDR3 runs 16 residues. The CDR3 loop is CASSEAPSGVNYEQYF. The CDR3 nucleotides are TGCGCCAGCAGTGAGGCTCCTAGCGGGGTGAACTACGAGCAGTACTTC.

The CDR3 coding sequence is TGTGCCAGCAGTGACGGGACTAATGAAAAACTGTTTTTT. Encoded protein: CASSDGTNEKLFF. The genes are TRBV6-4 and TRBJ1-4; D unclear. Germline V gene sequence: CDR1 MRHNA, CDR2 SNTAGT. The CDR3 totals 13 residues. Trimming shortened V by 2 bases and J by 2 bases, and 3 bases separated the two germline ends.

This clonotype appeared a few times. The V gene is TRBV27, the J gene TRBJ2-3, with a tentative D call TRBD2 (5 bases). V lost 5 bases to trimming and J lost 0 bases, with 15 bases between them. The CDR3 sequence is 16 residues long. The germline V gene encodes CDR1 MNHEY and CDR2 SMNVEV (reference sequence). CDR3 in amino acids: CASSGELVDSTDTQYF. In DNA form, the CDR3 reads TGTGCCAGCAGTGGGGAGCTAGTCGATAGCACAGATACGCAGTATTTT.

V is TRBV20-1 and J is TRBJ2-5, with D perhaps matching TRBD1 or TRBD2 (5 bases each). This CDR3 has 14 amino acids. Trimming pared 6 bases from V and 1 base from J, leaving 15 bases between. Germline loops: CDR1 DFQATT, CDR2 SNEGSKA (reference sequence). CDR3 bases: TGCAGTGCCCCTCCGGAGAGGGGCCAAGAGACCCAGTACTTC. Translating it yields CSAPPERGQETQYF.

This chain uses TRBV20-1 with TRBJ2-7; 9 positions match TRBD1. This CDR3 region has 16 residues. Germline V gives CDR1 DFQATT, CDR2 SNEGSKA (reference sequence). J was trimmed by 6 bases and V by 6 bases; bases with no gene match: 18. CDR3 sequence: CSALWVSGQGNPEQYF. The CDR3 coding sequence is TGCAGTGCATTGTGGGTTTCGGGACAGGGTAATCCCGAGCAGTACTTC.

In its sample, this clonotype was seen a few times. The gene calls are TRBV6-1 and TRBJ2-7; D unclear. The CDR3 runs to 10 residues. V was shortened by 8 bases and J by 3 bases, with 5 bases between the two germline ends. Germline-derived CDR1 and CDR2 are MNHNS and SASEGT. Here the CDR3 reads CASADYEQYF. CDR3 nucleotides: TGTGCCAGCGCCGACTACGAGCAGTACTTC.

The chain combines TRBV29-1 with TRBJ2-7; tentative D call: TRBD2 (6 bases). V was shortened by 8 bases and J by 4 bases, with 21 bases between the two germline ends. CDR1 and CDR2 (germline): SQVTM, ANQGSEA. This CDR3 contains 14 residues. This CDR3 is CSLEATGLSYEQYF. Written as DNA, the CDR3 is TGCAGCTTGGAGGCTACGGGACTTAGTTACGAGCAGTACTTC.

This clonotype was observed a few times. The rearrangement joins TRBV6-1 to TRBJ2-1; D not certain. The CDR3 sequence is 13 residues long. V was clipped by 2 bases and J by 3 bases, with 5 bases between them. Germline CDR1 and CDR2: MNHNS and SASEGT. The CDR3 DNA reads TGTGCCAGCAGTGAACCTAACTACAATGAGCAGTTCTTC. Translation: CASSEPNYNEQFF.

Details on this clonotype: A much bigger clone sits one base away, suggesting this may be a read error. This chain links TRBV13 with TRBJ1-1, with TRBD1 as a possible D gene (5 bases). The CDR3 spans 14 residues. From germline, CDR1 is PRHDT and CDR2 FYEKMQ (reference sequence). Trimming took 5 bases from V and 2 from J, leaving 12 bases between them. CDR3 nucleotides: TGTGCCAGCAGCCCGGGGCCAGACAACACTGAAGCTTTCTTT. Protein product: CASSPGPDNTEAFF.

The chain's CDR3 is CASSEETGGSYEQYF. The CDR3 DNA reads TGTGCCAGCAGTGAGGAGACAGGAGGCTCCTACGAGCAGTACTTC. The V call is TRBV2, the J call TRBJ2-7; D might be TRBD1 (6 bases). Germline lookup yields CDR1 SNHLY and CDR2 FYNNEI. Between the trimmed V and J ends, which lost 3 bases and 0 bases, there was a span of 12 bases. The CDR3 has 15 amino acids.

The chain combines TRBV25-1 with TRBJ2-5, with D possibly being TRBD1 or TRBD2 (5 bases each). V dropped 6 bases and J dropped 0 bases, with 20 bases sitting between them. CDR1 is MGHDK, CDR2 SYGVNS, per germline. This CDR3 has 17 residues. This CDR3 is CASSPMLGDRYQETQYF. The CDR3 region has the DNA TGTGCCAGCAGCCCCATGTTGGGGGACCGATACCAAGAGACCCAGTACTTC.

This clonotype was detected a few times. This chain connects TRBV15 to TRBJ1-4; maybe TRBD1 (5 bases). The CDR3 is made up of 15 amino acids. CDR1 is LNHNV, CDR2 YYDKDF, per germline (reference sequence). V shed 8 bases and J shed 0 bases, with 13 bases lying between them. In nucleotides, the CDR3 is TGTGCCACCCGGGACGAGGGCCCAACTAATGAAAAACTGTTTTTT. This encodes CATRDEGPTNEKLFF.

The rearrangement uses TRBV10-3 and TRBJ2-2; 8 bases are shared with TRBD2. The CDR3 is made up of 14 amino acids. V lost 5 bases and J lost 5; bases outside the gene matches: 4. Germline lookup yields CDR1 ENHRY and CDR2 SYGVKD. The chain's CDR3 is CAISWASGTGELFF. The CDR3 DNA is TGTGCCATCAGTTGGGCTAGCGGGACCGGGGAGCTGTTTTTT.

The rearrangement links TRBV7-2 to TRBJ1-2, with TRBD1 matching 7 bases. Germline V gene sequence: CDR1 SGHTA, CDR2 FQGNSA. The trim removed 5 bases at V and 0 bases at J, leaving 6 bases unmatched. This CDR3 contains 15 residues. The CDR3 is CASSPGTAANYGYTF. CDR3 DNA sequence: TGTGCCAGCAGCCCAGGGACAGCTGCTAACTATGGCTACACCTTC.

This clonotype occurred a few times. V and J are TRBV19 and TRBJ1-5; possibly TRBD1 for D (5 bases). The CDR3 sequence is 13 residues long. Germline assignment: CDR1 LNHDA and CDR2 SQIVND (reference sequence). Trimming cost V 9 bases and J 8 bases, with 17 bases left between them. Here the CDR3 reads CASNTGVWEPQHF. The CDR3 region has the DNA TGTGCCAGCAACACGGGGGTTTGGGAGCCCCAGCATTTT. The whole variable domain, remainder taken from reference TRBV19 and TRBJ1-5, is DGGITQSPKYLFRKEGQNVTLSCEQNLNHDAMYWYRQDPGQGLRLIYYSQIVNDFQKGDIAEGYSVSREKKESFPLTVTSAQKNPTAFYLCASNTGVWEPQHFGDGTRLSIL.

CDR3 in amino acids: CASSARGQIPNYGYTF. CDR3 bases: TGTGCCAGCAGCGCCCGGGGACAGATACCTAACTATGGCTACACCTTC. The rearrangement uses TRBV9 and TRBJ1-2; TRBD1 agrees at 7 bases. The V segment lost 3 bases and the J segment 0 bases; nucleotides outside the gene matches: 8. Germline CDR1 and CDR2: SGDLS and YYNGEE. The length of the CDR3 is 16 residues. The complete variable domain, with remaining parts taken from reference TRBV9 and TRBJ1-2, reads DSGVTQTPKHLITATGQRVTLRCSPRSGDLSVYWYQQSLDQGLQFLIQYYNGEERAKGNILERFSAQQFPDLHSELNLSSLELGDSALYFCASSARGQIPNYGYTFGSGTRLTVV.

This clonotype has at least ten counts. The chain carries TRBV12-3 or TRBV12-4 and TRBJ1-2, with 7 bases fitting TRBD1. V lost 7 bases and J lost 7; bases outside the gene matches: 12. This CDR3 region has 14 residues. The CDR3 bases are TGTGCCAGCACTCTCCAGGGGGGGGCGCTTGGCTACACCTTC. This encodes CASTLQGGALGYTF.

The chain joins TRBV5-1 to TRBJ2-2; tentative D call: TRBD2 (5 bases). Trimming shortened V by 4 bases and J by 6 bases, and 10 bases separated the two germline ends. CDR3 length equals 13 residues. From germline, CDR1 is SGHRS and CDR2 YFSETQ. CDR3 in DNA: TGCGCCAGCAGCGCTACTAGACCCGGGGAGCTGTTTTTT. Translated: CASSATRPGELFF.